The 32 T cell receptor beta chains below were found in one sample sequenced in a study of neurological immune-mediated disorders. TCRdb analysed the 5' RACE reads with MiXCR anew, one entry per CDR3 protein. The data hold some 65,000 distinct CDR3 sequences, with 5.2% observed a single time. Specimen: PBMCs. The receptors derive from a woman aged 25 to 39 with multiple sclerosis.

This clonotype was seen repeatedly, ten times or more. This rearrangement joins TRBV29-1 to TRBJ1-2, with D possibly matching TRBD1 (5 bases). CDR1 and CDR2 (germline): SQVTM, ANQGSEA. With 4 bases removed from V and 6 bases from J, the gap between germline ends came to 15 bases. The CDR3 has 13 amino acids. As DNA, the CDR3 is TGCAGCGTTGGTCCCGACAGTCGGAATGGCTACACCTTC. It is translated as CSVGPDSRNGYTF. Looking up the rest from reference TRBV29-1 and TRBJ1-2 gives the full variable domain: SAVISQKPSRDICQRGTSLTIQCQVDSQVTMMFWYRQQPGQSLTLIATANQGSEATYESGFVIDKFPISRPNLTFSTLTVSNMSPEDSSIYLCSVGPDSRNGYTFGSGTRLTVV.

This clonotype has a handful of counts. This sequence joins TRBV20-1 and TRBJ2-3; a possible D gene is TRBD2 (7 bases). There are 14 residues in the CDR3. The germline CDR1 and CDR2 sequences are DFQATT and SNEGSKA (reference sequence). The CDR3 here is CRTRGGASTDTQYF. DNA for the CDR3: TGCAGGACAAGGGGGGGTGCTAGCACAGATACGCAGTATTTT.

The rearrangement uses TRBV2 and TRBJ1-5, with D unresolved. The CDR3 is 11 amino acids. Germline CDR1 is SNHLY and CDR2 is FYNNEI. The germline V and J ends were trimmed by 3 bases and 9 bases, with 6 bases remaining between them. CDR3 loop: CASSDWGPQHF. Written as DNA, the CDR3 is TGTGCCAGCAGTGATTGGGGGCCCCAGCATTTT.

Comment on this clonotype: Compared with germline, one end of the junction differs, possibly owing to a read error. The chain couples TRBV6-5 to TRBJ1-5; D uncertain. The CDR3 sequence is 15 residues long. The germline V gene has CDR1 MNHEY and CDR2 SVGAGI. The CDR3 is CASSYSNQRGQPQNF. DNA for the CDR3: TGTGCCAGCAGTTACTCGAACCAACGAGGTCAGCCCCAGAATTTT.

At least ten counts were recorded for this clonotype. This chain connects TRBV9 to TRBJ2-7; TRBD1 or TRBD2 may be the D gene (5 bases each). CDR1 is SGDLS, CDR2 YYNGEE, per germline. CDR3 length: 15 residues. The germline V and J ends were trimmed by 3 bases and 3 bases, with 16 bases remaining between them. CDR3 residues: CASSAGPNGNYEQYF. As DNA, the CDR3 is TGTGCCAGCAGCGCGGGGCCAAACGGGAACTACGAGCAGTACTTC.

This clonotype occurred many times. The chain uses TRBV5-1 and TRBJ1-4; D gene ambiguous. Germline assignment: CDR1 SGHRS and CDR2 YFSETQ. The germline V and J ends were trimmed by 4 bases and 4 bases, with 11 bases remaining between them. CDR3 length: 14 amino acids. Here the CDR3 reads CASSTGSSNEKLFF. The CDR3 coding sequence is TGCGCCAGCAGCACGGGCAGCAGTAATGAAAAACTGTTTTTT.

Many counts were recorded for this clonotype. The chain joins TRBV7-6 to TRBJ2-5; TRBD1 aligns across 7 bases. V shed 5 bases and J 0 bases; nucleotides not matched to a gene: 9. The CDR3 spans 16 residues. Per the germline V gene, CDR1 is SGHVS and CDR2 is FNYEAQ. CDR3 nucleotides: TGTGCCAGCAGCCCGACAGGGACAGCATACCAAGAGACCCAGTACTTC. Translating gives CASSPTGTAYQETQYF.

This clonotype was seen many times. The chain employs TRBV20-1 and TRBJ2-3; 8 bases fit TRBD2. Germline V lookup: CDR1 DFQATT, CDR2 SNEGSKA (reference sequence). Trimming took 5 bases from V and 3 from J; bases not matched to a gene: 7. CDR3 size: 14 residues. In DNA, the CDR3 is TGCAGTGCTCCGGGGGGGGGCCGGACAGATACGCAGTATTTT. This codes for CSAPGGGRTDTQYF.

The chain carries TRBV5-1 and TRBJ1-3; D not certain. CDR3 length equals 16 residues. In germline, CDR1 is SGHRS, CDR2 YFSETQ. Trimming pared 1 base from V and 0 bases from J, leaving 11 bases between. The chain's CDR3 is CASSLLPGVSGNTIYF. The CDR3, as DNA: TGCGCCAGCAGCTTGTTGCCAGGAGTCTCTGGAAACACCATATATTTT.

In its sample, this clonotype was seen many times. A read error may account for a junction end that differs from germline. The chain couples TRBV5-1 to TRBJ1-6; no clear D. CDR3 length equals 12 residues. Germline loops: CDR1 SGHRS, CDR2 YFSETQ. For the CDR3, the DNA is TGCGCCAGCAGCTTGGAGGGTTCACCCCTCAACTTT. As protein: CASSLEGSPLNF.

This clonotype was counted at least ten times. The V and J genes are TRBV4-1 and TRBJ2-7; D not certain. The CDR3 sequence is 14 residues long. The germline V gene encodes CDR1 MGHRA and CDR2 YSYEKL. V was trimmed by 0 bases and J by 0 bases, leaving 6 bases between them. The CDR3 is CASSQDRSSYEQYF. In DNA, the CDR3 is TGCGCCAGCAGCCAAGATCGCAGCTCCTACGAGCAGTACTTC.

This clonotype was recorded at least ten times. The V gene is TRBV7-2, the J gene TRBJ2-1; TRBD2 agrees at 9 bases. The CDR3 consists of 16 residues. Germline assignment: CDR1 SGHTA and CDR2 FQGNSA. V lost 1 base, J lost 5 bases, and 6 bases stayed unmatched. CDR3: CASSLDAGGNHNEQFF. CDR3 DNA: TGTGCCAGCAGCTTAGACGCGGGGGGGAATCACAATGAGCAGTTCTTC.

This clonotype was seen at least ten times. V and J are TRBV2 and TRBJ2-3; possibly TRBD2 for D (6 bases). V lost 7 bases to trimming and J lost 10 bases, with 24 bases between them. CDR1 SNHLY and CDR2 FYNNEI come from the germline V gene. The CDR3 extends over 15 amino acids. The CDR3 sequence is CASKGTHGRTRAQYF. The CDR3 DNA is TGTGCCAGCAAAGGGACTCACGGGAGAACTAGGGCGCAGTATTTT. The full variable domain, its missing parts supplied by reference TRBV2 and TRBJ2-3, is EPEVTQTPSHQVTQMGQEVILRCVPISNHLYFYWYRQILGQKVEFLVSFYNNEISEKSEIFDDQFSVERPDGSNFTLKIRSTKLEDSAMYFCASKGTHGRTRAQYFGPGTRLTVL.

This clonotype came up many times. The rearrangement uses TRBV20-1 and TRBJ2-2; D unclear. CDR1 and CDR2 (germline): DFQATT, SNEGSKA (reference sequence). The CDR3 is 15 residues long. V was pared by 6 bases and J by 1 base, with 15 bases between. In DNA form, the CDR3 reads TGCAGTGCCCCCATGGCTTCAGAGAACACCGGGGAGCTGTTTTTT. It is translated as CSAPMASENTGELFF.

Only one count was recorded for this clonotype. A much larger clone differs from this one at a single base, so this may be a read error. The CDR3 coding sequence is TGCAGTGCGGGCTCTGGGGCCAACGTCCTGCCTTTC. Translating gives CSAGSGANVLPF. V is TRBV20-1 and J is TRBJ2-6; D perhaps matches TRBD1 (5 bases). The CDR3 length is 12 residues. Germline V gene data show CDR1 as DFQATT and CDR2 as SNEGSKA (reference sequence).

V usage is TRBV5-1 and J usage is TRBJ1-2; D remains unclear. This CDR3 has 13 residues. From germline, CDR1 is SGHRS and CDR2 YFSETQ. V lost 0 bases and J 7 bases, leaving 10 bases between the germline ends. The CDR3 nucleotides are TGCGCCAGCAGCTTGGTAGCCCGGGGTGGCTACACCTTC. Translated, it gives CASSLVARGGYTF. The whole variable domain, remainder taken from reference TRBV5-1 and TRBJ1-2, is KAGVTQTPRYLIKTRGQQVTLSCSPISGHRSVSWYQQTPGQGLQFLFEYFSETQRNKGNFPGRFSGRQFSNSRSEMNVSTLELGDSALYLCASSLVARGGYTFGSGTRLTVV.

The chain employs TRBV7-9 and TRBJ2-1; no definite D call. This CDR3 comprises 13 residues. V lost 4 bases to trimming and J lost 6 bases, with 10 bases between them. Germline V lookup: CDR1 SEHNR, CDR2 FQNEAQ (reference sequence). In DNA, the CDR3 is TGTGCCAGCAGCTCTCCTTTACCCAATGAGCAGTTCTTC. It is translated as CASSSPLPNEQFF.

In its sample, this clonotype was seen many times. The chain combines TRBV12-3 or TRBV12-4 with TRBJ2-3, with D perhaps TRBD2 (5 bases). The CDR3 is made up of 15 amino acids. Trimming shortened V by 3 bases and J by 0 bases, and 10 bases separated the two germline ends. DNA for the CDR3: TGTGCCAGCAGTTTTGGGGAGACGAGCACAGATACGCAGTATTTT. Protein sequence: CASSFGETSTDTQYF.

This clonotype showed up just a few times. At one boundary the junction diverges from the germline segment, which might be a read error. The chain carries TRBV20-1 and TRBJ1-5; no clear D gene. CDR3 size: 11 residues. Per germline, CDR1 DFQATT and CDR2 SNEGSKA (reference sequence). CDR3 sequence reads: CSAYNNQPQNF. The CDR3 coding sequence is TGCAGTGCTTACAACAATCAGCCCCAGAATTTT.

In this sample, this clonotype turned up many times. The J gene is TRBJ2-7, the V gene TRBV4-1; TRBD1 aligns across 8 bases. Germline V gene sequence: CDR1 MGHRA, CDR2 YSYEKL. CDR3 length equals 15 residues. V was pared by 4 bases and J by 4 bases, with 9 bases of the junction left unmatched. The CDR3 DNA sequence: TGCGCCAGCAGCCTGGGGACAGGCGTGGTATACGAGCAGTACTTC. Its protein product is CASSLGTGVVYEQYF.

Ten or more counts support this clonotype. The DNA of the CDR3 is TGCAGTGCCAGTTTCGACAGGGGGATGTACGAGCAGTACTTC. Protein sequence: CSASFDRGMYEQYF. J is TRBJ2-7 and V is TRBV20-1, with TRBD1 matching over 9 bases. V lost 6 bases, J lost 4 bases, and 10 bases stayed unmatched. This CDR3 region has 14 residues. From germline, CDR1 is DFQATT and CDR2 SNEGSKA (reference sequence).

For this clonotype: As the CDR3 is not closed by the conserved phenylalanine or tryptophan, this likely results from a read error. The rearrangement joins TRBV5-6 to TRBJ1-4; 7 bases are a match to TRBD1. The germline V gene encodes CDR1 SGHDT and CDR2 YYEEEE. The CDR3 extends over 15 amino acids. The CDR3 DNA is TGTGCCAACAGCTACCGACAGGGATTATGGGAAAAACTGTTTATT. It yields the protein CANSYRQGLWEKLFI.

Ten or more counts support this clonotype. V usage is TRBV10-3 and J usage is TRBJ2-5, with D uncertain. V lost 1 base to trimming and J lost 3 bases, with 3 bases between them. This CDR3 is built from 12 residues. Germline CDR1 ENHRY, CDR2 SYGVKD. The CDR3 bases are TGTGCCATCAGTGAGTTCAAAGAGACCCAGTACTTC. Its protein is CAISEFKETQYF.

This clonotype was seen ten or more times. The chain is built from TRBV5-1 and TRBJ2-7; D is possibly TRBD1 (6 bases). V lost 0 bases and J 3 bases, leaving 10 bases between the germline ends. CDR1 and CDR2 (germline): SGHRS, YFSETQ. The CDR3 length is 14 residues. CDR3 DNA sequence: TGCGCCAGCAGCTTGGAGGGCAGGGGCTACGAGCAGTACTTC. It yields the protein CASSLEGRGYEQYF.

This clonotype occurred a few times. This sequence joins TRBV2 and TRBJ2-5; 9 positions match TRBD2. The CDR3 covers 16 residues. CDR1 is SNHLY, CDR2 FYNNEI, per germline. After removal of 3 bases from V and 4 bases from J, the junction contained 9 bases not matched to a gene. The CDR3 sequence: CASSDPLRGGPETQYF. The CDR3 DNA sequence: TGTGCCAGCAGTGATCCTTTGCGGGGGGGCCCAGAGACCCAGTACTTC.

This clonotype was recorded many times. Here the CDR3 reads CSASLLNTEAFF. CDR3 DNA: TGCAGTGCTAGTTTGCTTAACACTGAAGCTTTCTTT. The chain links TRBV20-1 to TRBJ1-1; D is ambiguous. The CDR3 totals 12 residues. V was trimmed by 3 bases and J by 2 bases, leaving 7 bases between them. Germline V gene lookup returns CDR1 DFQATT and CDR2 SNEGSKA (reference sequence).

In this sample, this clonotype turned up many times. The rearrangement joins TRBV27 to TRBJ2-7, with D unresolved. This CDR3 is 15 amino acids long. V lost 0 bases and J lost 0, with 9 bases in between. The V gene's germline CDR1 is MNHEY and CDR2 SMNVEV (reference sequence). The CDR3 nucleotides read TGTGCCAGCAGTTTATCGGGCAGTTACTCCTACGAGCAGTACTTC. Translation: CASSLSGSYSYEQYF.

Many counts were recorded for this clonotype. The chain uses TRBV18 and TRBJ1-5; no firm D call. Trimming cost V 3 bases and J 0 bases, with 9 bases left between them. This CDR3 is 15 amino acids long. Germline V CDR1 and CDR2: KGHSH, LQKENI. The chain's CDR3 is CASSPTLDSNQPQHF. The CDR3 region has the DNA TGTGCCAGCTCACCGACTCTAGATAGCAATCAGCCCCAGCATTTT.

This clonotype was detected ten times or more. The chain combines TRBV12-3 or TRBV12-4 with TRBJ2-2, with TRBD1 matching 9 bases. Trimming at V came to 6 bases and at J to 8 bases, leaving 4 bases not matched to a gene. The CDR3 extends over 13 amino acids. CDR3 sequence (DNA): TGTGCCAGCAGACAGGGACAGGGTGGGGAGCTGTTTTTT. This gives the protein CASRQGQGGELFF.

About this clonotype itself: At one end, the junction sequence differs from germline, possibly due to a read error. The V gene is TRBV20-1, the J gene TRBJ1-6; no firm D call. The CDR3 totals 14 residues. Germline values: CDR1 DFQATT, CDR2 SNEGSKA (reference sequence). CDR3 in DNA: TGCAGTGCTTTGCCGGGGTTGGGGAATTCACCCCTCAACTTT. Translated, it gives CSALPGLGNSPLNF.

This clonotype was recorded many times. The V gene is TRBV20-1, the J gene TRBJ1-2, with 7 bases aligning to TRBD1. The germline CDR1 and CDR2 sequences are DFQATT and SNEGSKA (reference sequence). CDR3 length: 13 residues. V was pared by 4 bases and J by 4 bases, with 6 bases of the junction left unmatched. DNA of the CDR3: TGCAGTGCTATAAAGGGACAGAGCTATGGCTACACCTTC. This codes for CSAIKGQSYGYTF.

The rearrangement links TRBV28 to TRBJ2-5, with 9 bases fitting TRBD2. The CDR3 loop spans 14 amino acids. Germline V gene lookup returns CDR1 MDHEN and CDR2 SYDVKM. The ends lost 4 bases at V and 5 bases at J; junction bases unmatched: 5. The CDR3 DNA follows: TGTGCCAGCAGTTCCGCTGGGACTAGCGAGACCCAGTACTTC. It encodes CASSSAGTSETQYF.